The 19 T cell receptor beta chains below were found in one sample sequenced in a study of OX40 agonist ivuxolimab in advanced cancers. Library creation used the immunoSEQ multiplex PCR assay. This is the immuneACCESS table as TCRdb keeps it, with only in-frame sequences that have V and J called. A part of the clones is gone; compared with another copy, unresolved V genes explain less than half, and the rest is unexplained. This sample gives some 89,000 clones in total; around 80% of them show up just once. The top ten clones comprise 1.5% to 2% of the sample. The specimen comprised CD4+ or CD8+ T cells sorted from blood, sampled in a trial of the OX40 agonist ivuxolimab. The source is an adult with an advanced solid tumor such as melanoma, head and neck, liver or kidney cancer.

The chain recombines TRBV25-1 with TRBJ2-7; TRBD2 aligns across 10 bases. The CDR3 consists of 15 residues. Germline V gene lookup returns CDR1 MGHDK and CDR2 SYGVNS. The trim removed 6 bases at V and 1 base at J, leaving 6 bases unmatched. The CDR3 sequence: CASRPTLAGSYEQYF. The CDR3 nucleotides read TGTGCCAGCAGGCCCACACTAGCGGGGTCCTACGAGCAGTACTTC.

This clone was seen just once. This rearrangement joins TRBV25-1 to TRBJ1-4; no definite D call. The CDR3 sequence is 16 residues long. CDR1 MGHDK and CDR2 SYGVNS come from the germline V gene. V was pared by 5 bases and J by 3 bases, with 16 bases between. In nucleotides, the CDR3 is TGTGCCAGCAGTTCTGGTAATCAAGGGCCTAATGAAAAACTGTTTTTT. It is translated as CASSSGNQGPNEKLFF. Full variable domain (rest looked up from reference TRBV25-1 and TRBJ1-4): EADIYQTPRYLVIGTGKKITLECSQTMGHDKMYWYQQDPGMELHLIHYSYGVNSTEKGDLSSESTVSRIRTEHFPLTLESARPSHTSQYLCASSSGNQGPNEKLFFGSGTQLSVL.

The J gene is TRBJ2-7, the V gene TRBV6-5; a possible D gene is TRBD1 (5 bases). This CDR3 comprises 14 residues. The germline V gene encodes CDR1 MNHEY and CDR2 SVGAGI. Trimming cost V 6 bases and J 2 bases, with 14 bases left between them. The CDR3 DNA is TGTGCCAGCAGCCGCCGGCAGGGCCCCTACGAGCAGTACTTC. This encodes CASSRRQGPYEQYF.

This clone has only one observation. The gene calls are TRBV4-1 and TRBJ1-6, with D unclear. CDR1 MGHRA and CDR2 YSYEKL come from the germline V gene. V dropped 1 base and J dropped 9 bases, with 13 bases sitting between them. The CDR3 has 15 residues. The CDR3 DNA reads TGCGCCAGCAGCCAAGGAGAGGCGTCCCGTTCACCCCTCCACTTT. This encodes CASSQGEASRSPLHF.

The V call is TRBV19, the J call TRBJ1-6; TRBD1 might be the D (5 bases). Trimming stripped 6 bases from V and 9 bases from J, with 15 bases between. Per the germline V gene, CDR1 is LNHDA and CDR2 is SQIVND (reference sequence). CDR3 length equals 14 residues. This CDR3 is CASSQGTAGSPLHF. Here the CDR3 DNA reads TGTGCCAGTAGCCAAGGGACCGCGGGTTCACCCCTCCACTTT.

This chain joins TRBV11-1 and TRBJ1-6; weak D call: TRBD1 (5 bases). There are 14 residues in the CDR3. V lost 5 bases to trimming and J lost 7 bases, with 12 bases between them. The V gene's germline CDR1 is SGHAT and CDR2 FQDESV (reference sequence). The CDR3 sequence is CASSMGLTNSPLHF. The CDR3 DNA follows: TGTGCCAGCAGCATGGGACTGACGAATTCACCCCTCCACTTT.

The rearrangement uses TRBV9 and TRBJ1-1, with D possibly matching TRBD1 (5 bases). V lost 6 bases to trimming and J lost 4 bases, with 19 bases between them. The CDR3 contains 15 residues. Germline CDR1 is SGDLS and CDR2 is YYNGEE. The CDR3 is CASTPGILRGTEAFF. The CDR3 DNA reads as TGTGCCAGCACCCCCGGGATTTTAAGGGGCACTGAAGCTTTCTTT.

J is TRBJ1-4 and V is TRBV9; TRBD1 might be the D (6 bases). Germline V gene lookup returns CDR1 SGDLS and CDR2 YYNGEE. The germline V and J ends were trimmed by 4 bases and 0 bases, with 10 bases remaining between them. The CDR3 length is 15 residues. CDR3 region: CASSRGGATNEKLFF. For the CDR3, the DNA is TGTGCCAGCAGCAGGGGGGGCGCAACTAATGAAAAACTGTTTTTT.

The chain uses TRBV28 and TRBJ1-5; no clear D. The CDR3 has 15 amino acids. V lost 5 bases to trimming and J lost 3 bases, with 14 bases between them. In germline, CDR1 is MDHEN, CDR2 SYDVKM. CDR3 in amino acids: CASSTAGSHNQPQHF. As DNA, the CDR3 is TGTGCCAGCAGTACCGCGGGCAGCCACAATCAGCCCCAGCATTTT. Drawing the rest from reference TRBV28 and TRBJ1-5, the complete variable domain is DVKVTQSSRYLVKRTGEKVFLECVQDMDHENMFWYRQDPGLGLRLIYFSYDVKMKEKGDIPEGYSVSREKKERFSLILESASTNQTSMYLCASSTAGSHNQPQHFGDGTRLSIL.

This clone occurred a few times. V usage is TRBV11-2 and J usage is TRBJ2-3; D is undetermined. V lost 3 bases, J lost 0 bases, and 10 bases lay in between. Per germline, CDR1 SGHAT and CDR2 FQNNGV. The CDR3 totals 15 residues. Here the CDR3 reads CASSFRDRSTDTQYF. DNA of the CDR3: TGTGCCAGCAGCTTCAGAGATCGGAGCACAGATACGCAGTATTTT.

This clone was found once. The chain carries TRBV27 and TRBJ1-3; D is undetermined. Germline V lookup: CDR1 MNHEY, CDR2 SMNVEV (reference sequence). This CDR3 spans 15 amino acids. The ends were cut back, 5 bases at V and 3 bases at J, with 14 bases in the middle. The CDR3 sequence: CASSPWGSSGNTIYF. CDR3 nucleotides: TGTGCCAGCAGTCCGTGGGGAAGTAGTGGAAACACCATATATTTT.

The CDR3 DNA follows: TGTGCCAGCAGCTTAGCTGGGCCTACCAAAAACATTCAGTACTTC. This codes for CASSLAGPTKNIQYF. The chain uses TRBV7-9 and TRBJ2-4; D ambiguous. CDR3 length equals 15 residues. With 0 bases removed from V and 2 bases from J, the gap between germline ends came to 8 bases. From germline, CDR1 is SEHNR and CDR2 FQNEAQ (reference sequence).

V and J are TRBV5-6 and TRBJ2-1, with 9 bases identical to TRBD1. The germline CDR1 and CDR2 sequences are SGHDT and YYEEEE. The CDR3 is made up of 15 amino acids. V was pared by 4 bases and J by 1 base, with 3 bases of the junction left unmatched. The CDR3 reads CASSPGQGSYNEQFF. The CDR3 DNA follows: TGTGCCAGCAGCCCGGGACAGGGTTCCTACAATGAGCAGTTCTTC. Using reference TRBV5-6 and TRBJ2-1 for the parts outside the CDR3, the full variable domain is DAGVTQSPTHLIKTRGQQVTLRCSPKSGHDTVSWYQQALGQGPQFIFQYYEEEERQRGNFPDRFSGHQFPNYSSELNVNALLLGDSALYLCASSPGQGSYNEQFFGPGTRLTVL.

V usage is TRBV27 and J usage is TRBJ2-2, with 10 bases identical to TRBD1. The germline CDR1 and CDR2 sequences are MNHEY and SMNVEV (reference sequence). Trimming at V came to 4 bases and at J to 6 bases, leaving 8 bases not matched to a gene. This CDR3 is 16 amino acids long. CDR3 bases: TGTGCCAGCAGTTCCCCGACAGGGGGCGCGGCCGGGGAGCTGTTTTTT. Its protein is CASSSPTGGAAGELFF.

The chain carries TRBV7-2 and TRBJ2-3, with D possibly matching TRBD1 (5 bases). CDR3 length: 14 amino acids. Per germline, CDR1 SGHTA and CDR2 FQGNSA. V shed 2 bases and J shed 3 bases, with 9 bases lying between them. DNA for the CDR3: TGTGCCAGCAGCTTATCCAGGGATACAGATACGCAGTATTTT. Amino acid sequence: CASSLSRDTDTQYF. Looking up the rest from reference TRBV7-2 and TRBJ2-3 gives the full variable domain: GAGVSQSPSNKVTEKGKDVELRCDPISGHTALYWYRQSLGQGLEFLIYFQGNSAPDKSGLPSDRFSAERTGGSVSTLTIQRTQQEDSAVYLCASSLSRDTDTQYFGPGTRLTVL.

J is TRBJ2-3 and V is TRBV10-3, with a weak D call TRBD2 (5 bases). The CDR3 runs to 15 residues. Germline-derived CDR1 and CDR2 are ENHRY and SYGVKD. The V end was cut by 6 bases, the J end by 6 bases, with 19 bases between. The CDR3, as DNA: TGTGCCATCAGCACTGGAACTAGAAGCATGGATACGCAGTATTTT. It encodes CAISTGTRSMDTQYF.

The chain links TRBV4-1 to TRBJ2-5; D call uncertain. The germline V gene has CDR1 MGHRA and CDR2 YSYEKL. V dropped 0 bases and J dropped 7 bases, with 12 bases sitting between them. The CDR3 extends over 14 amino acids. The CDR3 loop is CASSQDQPRGTQYF. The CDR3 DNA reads TGCGCCAGCAGCCAAGATCAACCACGAGGGACCCAGTACTTC.

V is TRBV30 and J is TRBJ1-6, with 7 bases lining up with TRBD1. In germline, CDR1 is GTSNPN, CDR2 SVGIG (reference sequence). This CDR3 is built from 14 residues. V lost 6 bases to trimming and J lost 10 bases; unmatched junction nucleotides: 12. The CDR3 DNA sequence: TGTGCCTGTTCGATAGAGGGGGCAGGATCACCCCTCCACTTT. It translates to CACSIEGAGSPLHF.

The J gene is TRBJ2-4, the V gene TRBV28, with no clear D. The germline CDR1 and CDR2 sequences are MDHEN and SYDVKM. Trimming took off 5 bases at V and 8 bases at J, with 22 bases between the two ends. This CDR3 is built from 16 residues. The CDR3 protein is CASSITNSFSRDIQYF. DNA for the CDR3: TGTGCCAGCAGTATCACAAACAGCTTTTCTCGGGACATTCAGTACTTC.